These 31 T cell receptor beta chains share one sample of origin, sequenced in a study of beta chain features in type 1 diabetes. Antigen specificity for these receptors is unknown. Notes on the study in general: Shorter TCRB CDR3s, moderately but significantly so, marked every one of the four CD4+ subsets in Type 1 diabetes patients.

The isolated RNA, all of it, was reverse transcribed, so expressed TCRB transcripts were what got sequenced. Generated by immunoSEQ multiplex PCR, the TCRdb table keeps only in-frame clones and is missing some. The sample includes approximately 250,000 clones, about a tenth of them seen just once. The specimen was naive CD4+ T cells from blood. Every receptor here comes from a man aged 30 to 45 with type 1 diabetes.

The chain uses TRBV6-1 and TRBJ2-7; D call uncertain. Germline assignment: CDR1 MNHNS and CDR2 SASEGT. Trimming cost V 6 bases and J 0 bases, with 9 bases left between them. This CDR3 contains 13 residues. Written as DNA, the CDR3 is TGTGCCAGCAGAATTAGCCCCTCCTACGAGCAGTACTTC. This translates into CASRISPSYEQYF.

As DNA, the CDR3 is TGTGCCAGCGGGACAGGCACTCGAGAGACCCAGTACTTC. It encodes CASGTGTRETQYF. The chain combines TRBV27 with TRBJ2-5; 8 bases are shared with TRBD1. There are 13 residues in the CDR3. Germline V gene sequence: CDR1 MNHEY, CDR2 SMNVEV (reference sequence). Germline trimming cut 8 bases from V and 4 bases from J; bases unmatched to any gene: 6.

V is TRBV7-9 and J is TRBJ1-4; D might be TRBD1 (6 bases). With 2 bases removed from V and 3 bases from J, the gap between germline ends came to 7 bases. CDR1 and CDR2 from the germline V gene are SEHNR and FQNEAQ (reference sequence). CDR3 size: 14 residues. In nucleotides, the CDR3 is TGTGCCAGCAGCTTAAGGACAGCTAATGAAAAACTGTTTTTT. As protein: CASSLRTANEKLFF.

This clone was counted a few times. V usage is TRBV4-2 and J usage is TRBJ1-2; D gene unclear. Trimming took off 3 bases at V and 1 base at J, with 3 bases between the two ends. The germline gives CDR1 LGHNA, CDR2 YNFKEQ. The CDR3 loop spans 12 amino acids. CDR3 DNA: TGTGCCAGCAGCCAGAGTAACTATGGCTACACCTTC. It specifies CASSQSNYGYTF.

This clone came up a few times. The chain employs TRBV29-1 and TRBJ2-3; tentatively, D is TRBD1 (5 bases). The CDR3 covers 10 residues. V shed 7 bases and J shed 9 bases, with 11 bases lying between them. Germline V gene sequence: CDR1 SQVTM, CDR2 ANQGSEA. DNA for the CDR3: TGCAGCGGGGGCAGCGACACGCAGTATTTT. Its translation is CSGGSDTQYF.

The gene calls are TRBV5-1 and TRBJ2-3; the D gene is possibly TRBD2 (6 bases). From germline, CDR1 is SGHRS and CDR2 YFSETQ. There are 17 residues in the CDR3. V shed 0 bases and J shed 0 bases, with 14 bases lying between them. The CDR3 sequence is CASSLGLTSPSTDTQYF. As DNA, the CDR3 is TGCGCCAGCAGCTTGGGCCTAACTAGCCCAAGCACAGATACGCAGTATTTT.

This chain joins TRBV14 and TRBJ2-7; tentatively, D is TRBD2 (6 bases). Trimming shortened V by 1 base and J by 7 bases, and 14 bases separated the two germline ends. This CDR3 has 14 amino acids. Per the germline V gene, CDR1 is SGHDN and CDR2 is FVKESK. The CDR3 is CASSQVLSGQEQYF. The CDR3 DNA sequence: TGTGCCAGCAGCCAAGTCCTTAGCGGCCAGGAGCAGTACTTC.

The chain is built from TRBV11-1 and TRBJ2-1, with 8 bases that match TRBD1. Unmatched junction bases numbered 9, after V lost 8 bases and J lost 3 bases. The CDR3 spans 15 residues. Germline loops: CDR1 SGHAT, CDR2 FQDESV (reference sequence). This CDR3 is CASDPGQGYYNEQFF. The CDR3 DNA reads TGTGCCAGCGACCCTGGACAGGGATACTACAATGAGCAGTTCTTC.

The chain has TRBV5-1 and TRBJ2-3; a weak D match, TRBD2 (5 bases). The CDR3 is 14 amino acids. V lost 5 bases to trimming and J lost 0 bases, with 10 bases between them. CDR1 is SGHRS, CDR2 YFSETQ, per germline. The CDR3 coding sequence is TGCGCCAGCAGTCTTGGAGGAAGCACAGATACGCAGTATTTT. Its protein product is CASSLGGSTDTQYF.

This clone was seen a handful of times. This chain joins TRBV28 and TRBJ2-1, with D perhaps TRBD2 (5 bases). V shed 5 bases and J shed 10 bases, with 12 bases lying between them. This CDR3 region has 12 residues. The germline V gene has CDR1 MDHEN and CDR2 SYDVKM. This CDR3 reads CASSLRPGEQFF. CDR3 coding DNA: TGTGCCAGCAGTCTACGACCGGGGGAGCAGTTCTTC.

V and J are TRBV4-1 and TRBJ1-5; D is possibly TRBD1 (6 bases). This CDR3 is built from 15 residues. Trimming left V 0 bases short and J 3 bases short, with 9 bases between. In germline, CDR1 is MGHRA, CDR2 YSYEKL. CDR3 bases: TGCGCCAGCAGCCAAGATAACAGGGACAATCAGCCCCAGCATTTT. Its protein product is CASSQDNRDNQPQHF.

The CDR3 loop reads CASSQALAGSYNEQFF. In nucleotides, the CDR3 is TGCGCCAGCAGCCAAGCGTTAGCGGGGAGTTACAATGAGCAGTTCTTC. V and J are TRBV4-1 and TRBJ2-1, with 8 bases identical to TRBD2. Germline V CDR1 and CDR2: MGHRA, YSYEKL. CDR3 length: 16 residues. The trim removed 1 base at V and 4 bases at J, leaving 6 bases unmatched.

This chain uses TRBV18 with TRBJ1-2, with TRBD1 matching over 7 bases. The V segment lost 1 base and the J segment 4 bases; nucleotides outside the gene matches: 3. From germline, CDR1 is KGHSH and CDR2 LQKENI. This CDR3 is 14 amino acids long. For the CDR3, the DNA is TGTGCCAGCTCACCACAGGACAGGAGCTATGGCTACACCTTC. Translated: CASSPQDRSYGYTF.

This chain uses TRBV5-6 with TRBJ1-2; 7 bases map to TRBD1. The CDR3 totals 14 residues. The ends lost 2 bases at V and 4 bases at J; junction bases unmatched: 5. Per the germline V gene, CDR1 is SGHDT and CDR2 is YYEEEE. CDR3 in amino acids: CASSLEGAGYGYTF. CDR3 DNA sequence: TGTGCCAGCAGCTTAGAGGGGGCCGGCTATGGCTACACCTTC.

As to this clone: Other DNA variants within this sample encode the same CDR3. The V and J genes are TRBV18 and TRBJ2-1; possible D gene TRBD1, 5 bases. Germline loops: CDR1 KGHSH, CDR2 LQKENI. The CDR3 has 13 amino acids. Trimming pared 3 bases from V and 3 bases from J, leaving 6 bases between. The CDR3 coding sequence is TGTGCCAGCTCACCTACAGGCTACAATGAGCAGTTCTTC. Its translation is CASSPTGYNEQFF.

The genes are TRBV18 and TRBJ2-3; maybe TRBD2 (6 bases). Germline V lookup: CDR1 KGHSH, CDR2 LQKENI. The V end was cut by 3 bases, the J end by 3 bases, with 13 bases between. The CDR3 runs 15 residues. The CDR3 DNA reads as TGTGCCAGCTCACCCGGGAGATCTGAAACAGATACGCAGTATTTT. Amino acids: CASSPGRSETDTQYF.

This clone turned up a few times. The CDR3 DNA sequence: TGCGCCAGCAGCTTGGCCGGGGGGCACAAAAACATTCAGTACTTC. It yields the protein CASSLAGGHKNIQYF. The chain has TRBV5-1 and TRBJ2-4; possibly TRBD2 for D (7 bases). With 0 bases removed from V and 3 bases from J, the gap between germline ends came to 10 bases. CDR3 length: 15 residues. Germline V gene lookup returns CDR1 SGHRS and CDR2 YFSETQ.

This rearrangement joins TRBV2 to TRBJ2-5, with D hard to call. Trimming left V 3 bases short and J 2 bases short, with 4 bases between. CDR1 is SNHLY, CDR2 FYNNEI, per germline. This CDR3 is built from 12 residues. The CDR3 loop reads CASSDLQETQYF. The CDR3 nucleotides are TGTGCCAGCAGTGATCTACAAGAGACCCAGTACTTC.

The chain employs TRBV5-1 and TRBJ2-3; TRBD1 matches at 7 bases. CDR1 SGHRS and CDR2 YFSETQ come from the germline V gene. This CDR3 contains 14 residues. After removal of 9 bases from V and 0 bases from J, the junction contained 7 bases not matched to a gene. CDR3 nucleotide sequence: TGCGCCACAGCTTGGACAGGTAGCACAGATACGCAGTATTTT. It specifies CATAWTGSTDTQYF.

The rearrangement uses TRBV7-9 and TRBJ2-7; a possible D gene is TRBD2 (6 bases). V shed 5 bases and J shed 3 bases, with 17 bases lying between them. This CDR3 spans 15 amino acids. Germline-derived CDR1 and CDR2 are SEHNR and FQNEAQ (reference sequence). The chain's CDR3 is CASSPGLEGHYEQYF. The CDR3 coding sequence is TGTGCCAGCAGCCCTGGGCTGGAGGGCCACTACGAGCAGTACTTC.

This clone has more than one count but fewer than ten. This rearrangement joins TRBV2 to TRBJ1-4; a weak D match, TRBD1 (6 bases). Trimming removed 6 bases from V and 8 bases from J, with 16 bases in between. This CDR3 spans 14 amino acids. Per the germline V gene, CDR1 is SNHLY and CDR2 is FYNNEI. In DNA, the CDR3 is TGTGCCAGCAGGCCAACAGGGAGCAACGAAAAACTGTTTTTT. Encoded protein: CASRPTGSNEKLFF.

This chain links TRBV14 with TRBJ2-3; TRBD2 might be the D (5 bases). This CDR3 is 16 amino acids long. CDR1 and CDR2 from the germline V gene are SGHDN and FVKESK. V shed 2 bases and J shed 2 bases, with 14 bases lying between them. The CDR3 nucleotides are TGTGCCAGCAGCCAAATACTAGAGCCATTCACAGATACGCAGTATTTT. Translation: CASSQILEPFTDTQYF. Full variable domain (missing parts from reference TRBV14 and TRBJ2-3): EAGVTQFPSHSVIEKGQTVTLRCDPISGHDNLYWYRRVMGKEIKFLLHFVKESKQDESGMPNNRFLAERTGGTYSTLKVQPAELEDSGVYFCASSQILEPFTDTQYFGPGTRLTVL.

The count of this clone is one. This chain links TRBV7-2 with TRBJ2-7; 12 bases are a match to TRBD2. Trimming at V came to 3 bases and at J to 3 bases, leaving 3 bases not matched to a gene. The germline V gene has CDR1 SGHTA and CDR2 FQGNSA. The CDR3 is 15 amino acids. CDR3 amino acids: CASSFGLAGFYEQYF. In nucleotides, the CDR3 is TGTGCCAGCAGCTTCGGACTAGCGGGGTTCTACGAGCAGTACTTC.

The J gene is TRBJ2-7, the V gene TRBV2; 12 bases agree with TRBD1. V lost 7 bases, J lost 4 bases, and 8 bases stayed unmatched. CDR1 SNHLY and CDR2 FYNNEI come from the germline V gene. The CDR3 is 15 amino acids. CDR3: CASTPGQGARYEQYF. As DNA, the CDR3 is TGTGCCAGCACCCCGGGACAGGGGGCGAGGTACGAGCAGTACTTC. The full variable domain, with the rest looked up from reference TRBV2 and TRBJ2-7, is EPEVTQTPSHQVTQMGQEVILRCVPISNHLYFYWYRQILGQKVEFLVSFYNNEISEKSEIFDDQFSVERPDGSNFTLKIRSTKLEDSAMYFCASTPGQGARYEQYFGPGTRLTVT.

This clone has more than one count but fewer than ten. The rearrangement uses TRBV5-1 and TRBJ1-6; D unresolved. This CDR3 spans 18 amino acids. Germline V gene data show CDR1 as SGHRS and CDR2 as YFSETQ. The V end was cut by 0 bases, the J end by 0 bases, with 13 bases between. Here the CDR3 DNA reads TGCGCCAGCAGCTTGGCCGGACTTTCCGGCTCCTATAATTCACCCCTCCACTTT. Translation gives CASSLAGLSGSYNSPLHF.

The chain employs TRBV28 and TRBJ2-1, with TRBD2 identical over 8 bases. In germline, CDR1 is MDHEN, CDR2 SYDVKM. J was trimmed by 0 bases and V by 6 bases; bases with no gene match: 7. The CDR3 consists of 16 residues. The CDR3 DNA reads TGTGCCAGCAGCTCCTTAGCGGGACGCTCCTACAATGAGCAGTTCTTC. Translated: CASSSLAGRSYNEQFF.

The J gene is TRBJ1-2, the V gene TRBV2; TRBD1 is a possible D gene (6 bases). Germline V CDR1 and CDR2: SNHLY, FYNNEI. The V and J ends lost 0 bases and 11 bases respectively, with 22 bases between them. The CDR3 sequence is 16 residues long. The CDR3 reads CASSEARGGPVMRYTF. CDR3 in DNA: TGTGCCAGCAGTGAAGCGCGGGGGGGGCCCGTCATGCGGTACACCTTC.

The gene calls are TRBV28 and TRBJ2-3, with 10 bases aligning to TRBD1. V lost 3 bases to trimming and J lost 2 bases; unmatched junction nucleotides: 11. This CDR3 contains 18 residues. The germline V gene has CDR1 MDHEN and CDR2 SYDVKM. CDR3 region: CASSFLMTGGLFTDTQYF. CDR3 DNA: TGTGCCAGCAGTTTCCTTATGACAGGGGGCCTTTTCACAGATACGCAGTATTTT.

The chain couples TRBV18 to TRBJ2-7; 7 nucleotides match TRBD2. Per the germline V gene, CDR1 is KGHSH and CDR2 is LQKENI. V lost 4 bases and J lost 5; bases outside the gene matches: 8. This CDR3 is built from 14 residues. CDR3 sequence reads: CASSLTLGTNEQYF. In DNA, the CDR3 is TGTGCCAGCTCACTAACCCTCGGGACTAACGAGCAGTACTTC.

The genes are TRBV19 and TRBJ1-5; 10 bases fit TRBD1. Germline V gene data show CDR1 as LNHDA and CDR2 as SQIVND (reference sequence). V shed 1 base and J 1 base; nucleotides not matched to a gene: 7. The CDR3 runs 18 residues. The CDR3 loop is CASSIVTGGGLSNQPQHF. The DNA for the CDR3 is TGTGCCAGTAGTATAGTGACAGGGGGCGGCCTAAGCAATCAGCCCCAGCATTTT.

The J gene is TRBJ2-3, the V gene TRBV29-1, with TRBD1 matching over 7 bases. The J segment lost 5 bases and the V segment lost 6 bases, leaving 8 bases of the junction unmatched. The germline V gene has CDR1 SQVTM and CDR2 ANQGSEA. This CDR3 is built from 13 residues. CDR3 nucleotide sequence: TGCAGCGTCTCGACAGGGAGAGGAGATACGCAGTATTTT. This codes for CSVSTGRGDTQYF.